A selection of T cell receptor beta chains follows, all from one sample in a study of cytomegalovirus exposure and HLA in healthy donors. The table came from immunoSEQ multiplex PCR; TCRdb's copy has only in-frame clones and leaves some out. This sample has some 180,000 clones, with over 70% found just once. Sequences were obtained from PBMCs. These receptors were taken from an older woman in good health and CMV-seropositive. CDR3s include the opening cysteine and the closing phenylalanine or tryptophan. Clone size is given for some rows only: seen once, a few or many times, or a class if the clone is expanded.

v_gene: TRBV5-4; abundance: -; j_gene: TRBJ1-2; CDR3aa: CASSLAPWYIGAPDYGYTF
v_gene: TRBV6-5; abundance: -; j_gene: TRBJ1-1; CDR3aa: CASSYNRGGTEAFF
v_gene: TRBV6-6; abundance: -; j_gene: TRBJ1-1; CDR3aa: CASKAAHATRAEAFF
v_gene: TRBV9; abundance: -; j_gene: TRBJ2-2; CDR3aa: CASSVDSGRVTPGELFF
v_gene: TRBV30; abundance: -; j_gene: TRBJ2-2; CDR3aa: CAFDLRSGTGELFF
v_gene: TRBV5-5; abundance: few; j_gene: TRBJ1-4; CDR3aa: CASSLSGGREKLFF
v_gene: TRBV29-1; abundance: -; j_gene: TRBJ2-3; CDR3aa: CSVWTGVGTQYF
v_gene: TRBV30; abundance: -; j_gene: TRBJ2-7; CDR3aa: CACGRGYEQYF
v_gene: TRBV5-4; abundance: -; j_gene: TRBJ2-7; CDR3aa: CASSPPPGFAYEQYF
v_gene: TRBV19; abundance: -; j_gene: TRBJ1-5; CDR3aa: CASSSQGARGNQPQHF
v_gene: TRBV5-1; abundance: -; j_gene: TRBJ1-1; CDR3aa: CASSLQGVSEAFF